The 8 T cell receptor beta chains below all came from one sample that was sequenced in a study of T cell changes during pregnancy in multiple sclerosis. Profiled with immunoSEQ multiplex PCR; TCRdb holds only in-frame clones, not every one. The sample contains about 60,000 clones, roughly 96% of which appear only once. The sequencing here drew on CD8+ T cells from peripheral blood mononuclear cells, taken after pregnancy. These receptors came from a female donor with multiple sclerosis, enrolled in a pregnancy study.

V usage is TRBV13 and J usage is TRBJ2-5; TRBD2 aligns across 7 bases. V was clipped by 8 bases and J by 2 bases; unmatched bases: 5. Germline CDR1 is PRHDT and CDR2 is FYEKMQ (reference sequence). CDR3 size: 13 residues. The CDR3 region is CASHEAGQETQYF. The CDR3 DNA follows: TGTGCCAGCCACGAAGCGGGACAAGAGACCCAGTACTTC.

This chain connects TRBV4-1 to TRBJ2-7; D perhaps matches TRBD2 (6 bases). The CDR3 loop spans 16 amino acids. Trimming stripped 4 bases from V and 3 bases from J, with 19 bases between. Germline V gene lookup returns CDR1 MGHRA and CDR2 YSYEKL. The CDR3: CASSRILDEGLYEQYF. In DNA form, the CDR3 reads TGCGCCAGCAGCCGCATCCTGGATGAGGGACTCTACGAGCAGTACTTC.

The chain joins TRBV27 to TRBJ1-1, with 8 nucleotides matching TRBD1. This CDR3 contains 14 residues. V was clipped by 4 bases and J by 0 bases; unmatched bases: 1. Germline-derived CDR1 and CDR2 are MNHEY and SMNVEV (reference sequence). The DNA for the CDR3 is TGTGCCAGCAGTTCGGGACAGGTGAACACTGAAGCTTTCTTT. This codes for CASSSGQVNTEAFF.

V usage is TRBV7-2 and J usage is TRBJ2-7, with D possibly being TRBD2 (5 bases). The CDR3 has 16 amino acids. Germline V CDR1 and CDR2: SGHTA, FQGNSA. Trimming removed 0 bases at V and 5 bases at J, with 17 bases between. The CDR3 DNA sequence: TGTGCCAGCAGCTTAGCTAGCGCAATCCTGGGCCACGAGCAGTACTTC. It is translated as CASSLASAILGHEQYF.

This chain uses TRBV2 with TRBJ2-7; D is unclear. The CDR3 covers 12 residues. With 6 bases removed from V and 1 base from J, the gap between germline ends came to 7 bases. The V gene's germline CDR1 is SNHLY and CDR2 FYNNEI. The CDR3 spells CASRGRSYEQYF. In DNA form, the CDR3 reads TGTGCCAGCAGGGGCCGATCCTACGAGCAGTACTTC.

There are a few counts of this clone. V gene TRBV19 combines with J gene TRBJ2-7, with D tentatively TRBD1 (6 bases). Between the trimmed V and J ends, which lost 3 bases and 2 bases, there was a span of 14 bases. The germline CDR1 and CDR2 sequences are LNHDA and SQIVND (reference sequence). CDR3 size: 15 residues. CDR3 sequence: CASSISGAGAYEQYF. The CDR3 nucleotides read TGTGCCAGTAGTATTTCCGGCGCAGGGGCCTACGAGCAGTACTTC.

This clone was detected only once. The V gene is TRBV4-1, the J gene TRBJ2-3; D not resolved. The CDR3 is 18 amino acids. Deletions cut 1 base from V and 3 bases from J, with 20 bases between. Per the germline V gene, CDR1 is MGHRA and CDR2 is YSYEKL. CDR3 in amino acids: CASSQGWSEKIPTDTQYF. CDR3 sequence (DNA): TGCGCCAGCAGCCAAGGTTGGAGCGAAAAGATCCCAACAGATACGCAGTATTTT.

The chain has TRBV5-1 and TRBJ2-7; the D gene is possibly TRBD2 (6 bases). The CDR3 covers 14 residues. Trimming cost V 0 bases and J 4 bases, with 11 bases left between them. The germline gives CDR1 SGHRS, CDR2 YFSETQ. In DNA, the CDR3 is TGCGCCAGCAGCTTGGCGTCGGGAGAATACGAGCAGTACTTC. This encodes CASSLASGEYEQYF.